Listed below are T cell receptor beta chains from one sample, sequenced in a study of T cell repertoires in cytomegalovirus infection. Via MiXCR, TCRdb re-called the reads, giving one row per CDR3 protein. Of roughly 170,000 distinct CDR3 sequences detected, roughly 20% appear once; the ten largest clones hold roughly 25%. Their antigens are not known. Sequences were derived from CD8+ T cells from cultured PBMCs, sampled from culture after CMV antigen stimulation. The receptor set was obtained from a human donor in good health (CMV status not recorded). Some clones in this sample may be carry-over from other donors' samples. CDR3s include the opening cysteine and the closing phenylalanine or tryptophan. Each record gives: J gene, D gene, clone size, V gene, CDR3 DNA, CDR3 protein. The D gene is left open where the match is weak. Clone size, where shown, is once, few, many, or a class for clones that have expanded.

j_gene: TRBJ1-6; d_gene: NA; abundance: NA; v_gene: TRBV28; CDR3nt: TGTGCCAGCAACTTCGGAAACTCACCCCTCCACTTT; CDR3aa: CASNFGNSPLHF
j_gene: TRBJ1-1; d_gene: NA; abundance: few; v_gene: TRBV7-6; CDR3nt: TGTGCCAGCAGCCCACCCTTTGGGACACCGAACACTGAAGCTTTCTTT; CDR3aa: CASSPPFGTPNTEAFF
j_gene: TRBJ1-3; d_gene: NA; abundance: few; v_gene: TRBV18; CDR3nt: TGTGCCAGCTCACCACCGACAGGCCCTAATGCTGGAAACACCATATATTTT; CDR3aa: CASSPPTGPNAGNTIYF
j_gene: TRBJ2-5; d_gene: NA; abundance: NA; v_gene: TRBV12-3/TRBV12-4; CDR3nt: TGTGCCAGCAGCGAGATGGACGGGTTTCGGGAGACCCAGTACTTC; CDR3aa: CASSEMDGFRETQYF
j_gene: TRBJ2-7; d_gene: NA; abundance: NA; v_gene: TRBV10-2; CDR3nt: TGCGCCAGCACTGGTCGATTGGGCTACGAGCAGTACTTC; CDR3aa: CASTGRLGYEQYF
j_gene: TRBJ1-1; d_gene: TRBD1; abundance: few; v_gene: TRBV6-1; CDR3nt: TGTGCCAGTCCCGAGCCGGGACAGAGGAACACTGAAGCTTTCTTT; CDR3aa: CASPEPGQRNTEAFF
j_gene: TRBJ1-5; d_gene: NA; abundance: few; v_gene: TRBV7-2; CDR3nt: TGTGCCAGCAGCTTAGGAGGAAAGGGTCCCAATCAGCCCCAGCATTTT; CDR3aa: CASSLGGKGPNQPQHF
j_gene: TRBJ1-4; d_gene: NA; abundance: few; v_gene: TRBV27; CDR3nt: TGTGCCAGCAGTTTCCGGCCCTCTAATGAAAAACTGTTTTTT; CDR3aa: CASSFRPSNEKLFF
j_gene: TRBJ2-3; d_gene: TRBD1; abundance: NA; v_gene: TRBV7-9; CDR3nt: TGTGCCAGCAGTTACGACAGGGGTTTATCTAGCACAGATACGCAGTATTTT; CDR3aa: CASSYDRGLSSTDTQYF
j_gene: TRBJ2-7; d_gene: TRBD2; abundance: NA; v_gene: TRBV5-6; CDR3nt: TGTGCCAGCATCAGCGGCCCTAGCGGGGGCTACGAGCAGTACTTC; CDR3aa: CASISGPSGGYEQYF
j_gene: TRBJ2-5; d_gene: NA; abundance: NA; v_gene: TRBV15; CDR3nt: TGTGCCACCAGCACAGGGTTTGGAGGGATAGAGACCCAGTACTTC; CDR3aa: CATSTGFGGIETQYF
j_gene: TRBJ2-7; d_gene: NA; abundance: many; v_gene: TRBV7-2; CDR3nt: TGTGCCAGCAGTCTCAGCTCCTACGAGCAGTACTTC; CDR3aa: CASSLSSYEQYF
j_gene: TRBJ2-1; d_gene: TRBD2; abundance: NA; v_gene: TRBV7-9; CDR3nt: TGTGCCAGCGGGGTGGGCGGGGGGGCCTTATTCAATGAGCAGTTCTTC; CDR3aa: CASGVGGGALFNEQFF
j_gene: TRBJ1-5; d_gene: TRBD1; abundance: few; v_gene: TRBV7-8; CDR3nt: TGTGCCAGCAGCTTAGGGACAGGGGGCTCTCGGGGCAATCAGCCCCAGCATTTT; CDR3aa: CASSLGTGGSRGNQPQHF
j_gene: TRBJ2-3; d_gene: NA; abundance: many; v_gene: TRBV7-2; CDR3nt: TGTGCCAGCAGCAGTAGCACAGATACGCAGTATTTT; CDR3aa: CASSSSTDTQYF
j_gene: TRBJ2-1; d_gene: NA; abundance: NA; v_gene: TRBV10-3; CDR3nt: TGTGCCATCAGTGAGTCTTGGACGGGGACACCTTACAATGAGCAGTTCTTC; CDR3aa: CAISESWTGTPYNEQFF
j_gene: TRBJ2-2; d_gene: NA; abundance: many; v_gene: TRBV5-1; CDR3nt: TGCGCCAGCAGCTTGGCTCCTACGAACACCGGGGAGCTGTTTTTT; CDR3aa: CASSLAPTNTGELFF
j_gene: TRBJ1-4; d_gene: NA; abundance: once; v_gene: TRBV12-3/TRBV12-4; CDR3nt: TGTGCCAGCAGTTTTGGGGGCTGGCTGTTTTTT; CDR3aa: CASSFGGWLFF